This TCR beta chain was documented in a study of T-cell memory formation after mild COVID-19. Study-wide results and limits: The study found balanced CD4/CD8 in clones contracting day 15 to 85 and a CD4+ lean in later expanders. Memory from before infection featured some responding clones, which suggests cross-reactive memory joined.

A few counts support this clonotype. What it binds is not known. Sample barcodes and UMIs were carried by the TCR alpha and TCR beta cDNA libraries that 5'RACE generated with constant-segment primers. One entry per CDR3 protein results from TCRdb running MiXCR on the 5' RACE reads. This table holds about 340,000 distinct CDR3 sequences, 15% to 20% found once. V shed 0 bases, J shed 11 bases, and the junction held 12 bases outside the gene matches. Germline CDR1 is SGHKS and CDR2 is YYEKEE (reference sequence). There are 17 residues in the CDR3. The chain joins TRBV5-5 to TRBJ1-6, with 9 bases lining up with TRBD1. The clonotype originates from a young man who had mild COVID-19 (a few samples of this study predate the infection). Cell type and time point are not known. Source material: PBMCs or a T cell subset sorted from them (not recorded which). Here the CDR3 reads CASSLGGPGQGPTPLHF. CDR3 bases: TGTGCCAGCAGCTTGGGGGGCCCGGGACAGGGCCCGACACCCCTCCACTTT. Using reference TRBV5-5 and TRBJ1-6 for the parts outside the CDR3, the full variable domain is DAGVTQSPTHLIKTRGQQVTLRCSPISGHKSVSWYQQVLGQGPQFIFQYYEKEERGRGNFPDRFSARQFPNYSSELNVNALLLGDSALYLCASSLGGPGQGPTPLHFGNGTRLTVT.